One and the same sample provided the 10 T cell receptor beta chains below, sequenced in a study of T cell responses to AZD1222 COVID-19 vaccine. Clones were sequenced by immunoSEQ multiplex PCR, and TCRdb holds only the in-frame ones, with some missing. The data show approximately 170,000 clones, 90% to 95% seen once. Material: peripheral blood, obtained 28 days after the second AZD1222 dose. These TCRs come from an adult who received the AZD1222 COVID-19 vaccine.

This chain links TRBV27 with TRBJ2-1; 8 bases fit TRBD2. This CDR3 region has 18 residues. Germline V gene data show CDR1 as MNHEY and CDR2 as SMNVEV (reference sequence). Trimming removed 7 bases from V and 6 bases from J; junction bases left unmatched: 20. Written as DNA, the CDR3 is TGTGCCAGCAATCAAGAGGGGAGACTAGCGATAACCTTCAATGAGCAGTTCTTC. Translating it yields CASNQEGRLAITFNEQFF.

The chain links TRBV30 to TRBJ2-1; TRBD1 matches at 8 bases. Germline V gene data show CDR1 as GTSNPN and CDR2 as SVGIG (reference sequence). The CDR3 loop spans 15 amino acids. The ends lost 2 bases at V and 3 bases at J; junction bases unmatched: 6. Here the CDR3 reads CAWSRVDRDYNEQFF. The CDR3 DNA reads as TGTGCCTGGAGTAGGGTGGACAGGGACTACAATGAGCAGTTCTTC. Variable domain in full (rest from reference TRBV30 and TRBJ2-1): SQTIHQWPATLVQPVGSPLSLECTVEGTSNPNLYWYRQAAGRGLQLLFYSVGIGQISSEVPQNLSASRPQDRQFILSSKKLLLSDSGFYLCAWSRVDRDYNEQFFGPGTRLTVL.

The chain carries TRBV19 and TRBJ1-1; perhaps TRBD1 as D (5 bases). CDR1 and CDR2 from the germline V gene are LNHDA and SQIVND (reference sequence). Trimming removed 4 bases at V and 8 bases at J, with 14 bases between. CDR3 size: 13 residues. CDR3 sequence (DNA): TGTGCCAGTAGTAATAGGGGCAGGGCAGAAGCTTTCTTT. This encodes CASSNRGRAEAFF.

This clone has only one observation. CDR3 DNA: TGCGCCAGCAGTGACCCGACGGGACAGGGCTGTTGGAGCAATCAGCCCCAGCATTTT. This encodes CASSDPTGQGCWSNQPQHF. The chain uses TRBV10-1 and TRBJ1-5, with TRBD1 matching 9 bases. Germline assignment: CDR1 WNHNN and CDR2 SYGVQD (reference sequence). This CDR3 is built from 19 residues. Trimming took 3 bases from V and 1 from J; bases not matched to a gene: 13.

The chain links TRBV6-5 to TRBJ2-7, with no clear D. The CDR3 spans 12 residues. Germline CDR1 and CDR2: MNHEY and SVGAGI. The ends were cut back, 6 bases at V and 5 bases at J, with 11 bases in the middle. For the CDR3, the DNA is TGTGCCAGCAGGGAGACGATGGACGAGCAGTACTTC. Translated, it gives CASRETMDEQYF.

The V gene is TRBV4-3, the J gene TRBJ1-2, with a possible D match to TRBD1 (5 bases). Trimming took off 1 base at V and 8 bases at J, with 17 bases between the two ends. The CDR3 is made up of 15 amino acids. Per germline, CDR1 LGHNA and CDR2 YSLEER. CDR3 sequence: CASSQGYSGTPGYTF. CDR3 DNA: TGCGCCAGCAGCCAAGGCTATTCCGGGACTCCGGGCTACACCTTC.

The chain carries TRBV6-5 and TRBJ1-2, with a tentative D call TRBD1 (6 bases). Germline V gene lookup returns CDR1 MNHEY and CDR2 SVGAGI. This CDR3 is built from 14 residues. Trimming pared 2 bases from V and 9 bases from J, leaving 16 bases between. CDR3 residues: CASSYDQGFRRYTF. The CDR3 DNA sequence: TGTGCCAGCAGTTACGATCAGGGGTTTAGGCGCTACACCTTC.

V gene TRBV7-2 combines with J gene TRBJ1-2; D unresolved. The CDR3 has 15 amino acids. Trimming took 5 bases from V and 6 from J, leaving 19 bases between them. Germline values: CDR1 SGHTA, CDR2 FQGNSA. CDR3 DNA sequence: TGTGCCAGCAGCCCCAACTCCGTGATATCCGATGGCTACACCTTC. Encoded protein: CASSPNSVISDGYTF.

The rearrangement joins TRBV3-1 (or the pseudogene TRBV3-2) to TRBJ2-2; 7 nucleotides line up with TRBD2. CDR1 is LGHDT, CDR2 YNNKEL, per germline (reference sequence). Trimming at V came to 4 bases and at J to 4 bases, leaving 3 bases not matched to a gene. The CDR3 contains 14 residues. CDR3 amino acids: CASSRDYPTGELFF. CDR3 nucleotide sequence: TGTGCCAGCAGCCGGGACTACCCCACCGGGGAGCTGTTTTTT.

The chain combines TRBV5-1 with TRBJ2-5, with unresolved D. Germline V gene lookup returns CDR1 SGHRS and CDR2 YFSETQ. V lost 0 bases to trimming and J lost 6 bases, with 3 bases between them. The CDR3 is 11 amino acids. The CDR3 protein is CASSLGQTQYF. CDR3 in DNA: TGCGCCAGCAGCTTGGGACAGACCCAGTACTTC.